Shown below are 26 T cell receptor beta chains from a single sample sequenced in a study of cytomegalovirus exposure and HLA in healthy donors. It was with 60 Vbeta and 13 Jbeta primers that the PCR ran. Clones were read by immunoSEQ multiplex PCR, and TCRdb kept only the in-frame ones, dropping some. Here the sample spans 120,000 or so clones, about 71% being singletons. The sample comprised PBMCs. These receptors came from a woman between 45 and 65 years old in good health and CMV-seronegative.

This clone is medium-sized (0.01 to 0.1%). The same CDR3 is also encoded by other DNA sequences in this sample. The gene calls are TRBV9 and TRBJ2-7; 10 positions match TRBD1. Germline V CDR1 and CDR2: SGDLS, YYNGEE. Trimming removed 0 bases from V and 4 bases from J; junction bases left unmatched: 1. The CDR3 runs 14 residues. The CDR3 sequence: CASSVEGQGYEQYF. The CDR3 nucleotides are TGTGCCAGCAGCGTAGAGGGACAGGGGTACGAGCAGTACTTC.

The CDR3 is CASRYPGPSYEQYF. CDR3 DNA sequence: TGTGCCAGCAGGTATCCTGGCCCTTCCTACGAGCAGTACTTC. The V gene is TRBV28, the J gene TRBJ2-7; the D is unclear. Per germline, CDR1 MDHEN and CDR2 SYDVKM. There are 14 residues in the CDR3. Deletions cut 6 bases from V and 1 base from J, with 13 bases between.

This clone was recorded only once. The chain joins TRBV28 to TRBJ1-2; tentative D call: TRBD1 (6 bases). Deletions cut 6 bases from V and 8 bases from J, with 13 bases between. The CDR3 loop spans 12 amino acids. In germline, CDR1 is MDHEN, CDR2 SYDVKM. The CDR3 DNA sequence: TGTGCCAGCAGAACCACAGGGTTGGGCTACACCTTC. Its protein is CASRTTGLGYTF.

The V and J genes are TRBV11-3 and TRBJ2-2, with D tentatively TRBD1 (6 bases). The germline V and J ends were trimmed by 3 bases and 0 bases, with 11 bases remaining between them. The CDR3 runs to 16 residues. Germline assignment: CDR1 SGHNT and CDR2 YENEEA. The DNA for the CDR3 is TGTGCCAGCAGCTTGAGCTGGACAGCGAACACCGGGGAGCTGTTTTTT. The encoded protein is CASSLSWTANTGELFF.

This clone was observed a few times. The chain combines TRBV4-3 with TRBJ1-4; 9 positions match TRBD1. J was trimmed by 5 bases and V by 4 bases; bases with no gene match: 5. The CDR3 has 15 residues. CDR1 and CDR2 (germline): LGHNA, YSLEER. Written as DNA, the CDR3 is TGCGCCAGCAGCCCAGGTGGGACAGGGAATGAAAAACTGTTTTTT. Residues: CASSPGGTGNEKLFF.

The chain links TRBV4-1 to TRBJ2-7; TRBD2 aligns across 8 bases. Unmatched junction bases numbered 4, after V lost 4 bases and J lost 2 bases. The CDR3 has 14 residues. Germline V gene sequence: CDR1 MGHRA, CDR2 YSYEKL. The CDR3 nucleotides read TGCGCCAGCAGCCCTAGCGGGCTCCCCTACGAGCAGTACTTC. It encodes CASSPSGLPYEQYF.

In this sample, this clone turned up a few times. This chain connects TRBV7-7 to TRBJ2-1; 10 nucleotides match TRBD1. This CDR3 is 13 amino acids long. V gave up 5 bases and J gave up 9 bases; unmatched junction bases: 4. Germline values: CDR1 SSHAT, CDR2 FNYEAQ (reference sequence). The CDR3 nucleotides read TGTGCCAGCAGCGCGGGACAGGGGAGTGAGCAGTTCTTC. Translating gives CASSAGQGSEQFF.

The gene calls are TRBV9 and TRBJ2-1, with TRBD2 matching over 12 bases. With V trimmed by 4 bases and J by 5 bases, 4 bases remained unmatched. The CDR3 runs to 15 residues. CDR1 and CDR2 (germline): SGDLS, YYNGEE. The CDR3 sequence: CASSHRTSGNNEQFF. In DNA form, the CDR3 reads TGTGCCAGCAGCCACAGGACTAGCGGGAACAATGAGCAGTTCTTC.

The chain carries TRBV6-5 and TRBJ1-2; 7 bases match TRBD1. Germline V gene lookup returns CDR1 MNHEY and CDR2 SVGAGI. With V trimmed by 11 bases and J by 3 bases, 9 bases remained unmatched. The CDR3 has 13 amino acids. In DNA form, the CDR3 reads TGTGCCGTCCGGAGGGACAGAGACTATGGCTACACCTTC. Amino acids: CAVRRDRDYGYTF.

The V call is TRBV18, the J call TRBJ2-6; tentatively, D is TRBD2 (6 bases). Germline-derived CDR1 and CDR2 are KGHSH and LQKENI. The CDR3 spans 18 residues. The V end lost 4 bases, the J end lost 0 bases, and 16 bases lay between the germline ends. The CDR3 bases are TGTGCCAGCTCACGCGGGGACTCCCGCACCTCTGGGGCCAACGTCCTGACTTTC. Its translation is CASSRGDSRTSGANVLTF. The complete variable domain, with remaining parts taken from reference TRBV18 and TRBJ2-6, reads NAGVMQNPRHLVRRRGQEARLRCSPMKGHSHVYWYRQLPEEGLKFMVYLQKENIIDESGMPKERFSAEFPKEGPSILRIQQVVRGDSAAYFCASSRGDSRTSGANVLTFGAGSRLTVL.

The rearrangement uses TRBV7-9 and TRBJ1-1; D possibly corresponds to TRBD1 (6 bases). Germline V CDR1 and CDR2: SEHNR, FQNEAQ (reference sequence). The CDR3 is 14 amino acids. The ends were cut back, 2 bases at V and 5 bases at J, with 12 bases in the middle. The CDR3 is CASSLQDSATEAFF. CDR3 DNA: TGTGCCAGCAGCTTACAGGACAGCGCTACTGAAGCTTTCTTT.

As concerns this clone: One junction end does not reproduce the germline sequence, and a read error may be involved. The chain employs TRBV7-2 and TRBJ2-3; 12 nucleotides line up with TRBD2. Germline V gene sequence: CDR1 SGHTA, CDR2 FQGNSA. This CDR3 contains 15 residues. The CDR3 reads CASSLAGGRGDTQYF. CDR3 coding DNA: TGTGCCAGCAGCCTAGCGGGAGGGAGGGGGGATACGCAGTATTTT.

The chain links TRBV19 to TRBJ2-2, with D maybe TRBD2 (7 bases). Germline-derived CDR1 and CDR2 are LNHDA and SQIVND (reference sequence). Trimming shortened V by 6 bases and J by 3 bases, and 20 bases separated the two germline ends. CDR3 length equals 17 residues. The DNA for the CDR3 is TGTGCCAGTAGAAAGAATTTGGGGGGGGCGCACACCGGGGAGCTGTTTTTT. It specifies CASRKNLGGAHTGELFF.

J is TRBJ2-7 and V is TRBV11-3; 8 nucleotides line up with TRBD2. The CDR3 extends over 14 amino acids. Germline V gene sequence: CDR1 SGHNT, CDR2 YENEEA. Germline trimming cut 5 bases from V and 4 bases from J; bases unmatched to any gene: 7. This chain's CDR3 is CASSEPGLDYEQYF. The CDR3, as DNA: TGTGCCAGCAGCGAACCGGGACTAGATTACGAGCAGTACTTC.

In the case of this clone: One end of the junction is discordant with germline, which a read error may explain. The rearrangement links TRBV7-9 to TRBJ2-1, with D possibly being TRBD2 (5 bases). Germline V lookup: CDR1 SEHNR, CDR2 FQNEAQ (reference sequence). The CDR3 has 14 residues. CDR3 residues: CSSSSFLASGEQFF. The DNA for the CDR3 is TGTTCCAGCAGCTCCTTCCTAGCTTCGGGAGAGCAGTTCTTC.

V usage is TRBV19 and J usage is TRBJ2-3; D perhaps matches TRBD2 (6 bases). The germline CDR1 and CDR2 sequences are LNHDA and SQIVND (reference sequence). The CDR3 is 16 amino acids. V lost 4 bases and J 5 bases, leaving 19 bases between the germline ends. The chain's CDR3 is CASSSWDLLDGDTQYF. The CDR3 coding sequence is TGTGCCAGTAGTAGCTGGGACTTGCTGGACGGAGATACGCAGTATTTT. The full variable domain, with the rest looked up from reference TRBV19 and TRBJ2-3, is DGGITQSPKYLFRKEGQNVTLSCEQNLNHDAMYWYRQDPGQGLRLIYYSQIVNDFQKGDIAEGYSVSREKKESFPLTVTSAQKNPTAFYLCASSSWDLLDGDTQYFGPGTRLTVL.

The chain couples TRBV27 to TRBJ1-6; 8 bases are a match to TRBD1. Germline CDR1 is MNHEY and CDR2 is SMNVEV (reference sequence). The trim removed 6 bases at V and 7 bases at J, leaving 5 bases unmatched. The CDR3 loop spans 14 amino acids. The CDR3 here is CASSSTGENSPLHF. CDR3 bases: TGTGCCAGCAGCTCGACAGGGGAGAATTCACCCCTCCACTTT.

This clone has a single count. The J gene is TRBJ1-3, the V gene TRBV27; D remains ambiguous. Trimming pared 5 bases from V and 0 bases from J, leaving 11 bases between. Germline CDR1 MNHEY, CDR2 SMNVEV (reference sequence). This CDR3 has 15 residues. CDR3 coding DNA: TGTGCCAGCAGTCCCAACCCCGGCTCTGGAAACACCATATATTTT. This translates into CASSPNPGSGNTIYF.

V gene TRBV5-8 combines with J gene TRBJ2-1; the match to TRBD2 covers 7 bases. V lost 0 bases, J lost 0 bases, and 3 bases stayed unmatched. The CDR3 extends over 16 amino acids. Germline V CDR1 and CDR2: SGHTS, YDEGEE. In DNA, the CDR3 is TGTGCCAGCAGCTTGGGCCTAGCGGCCTCCTACAATGAGCAGTTCTTC. The encoded protein is CASSLGLAASYNEQFF.

The rearrangement links TRBV5-8 to TRBJ1-4; no definite D call. The CDR3 runs 16 residues. Germline CDR1 is SGHTS and CDR2 is YDEGEE. The V and J ends lost 0 bases and 0 bases respectively, with 9 bases between them. The CDR3 nucleotides read TGTGCCAGCAGCTTGGGAGTCGGTGCAACTAATGAAAAACTGTTTTTT. Protein product: CASSLGVGATNEKLFF.

The rearrangement joins TRBV7-8 to TRBJ2-6; a weak D match, TRBD1 (5 bases). V lost 5 bases to trimming and J lost 5 bases, with 19 bases between them. Germline V gene data show CDR1 as SGHVS and CDR2 as FQNEAQ. The CDR3 runs 17 residues. CDR3 residues: CASSPPLRRQRANVLTF. The DNA for the CDR3 is TGTGCCAGCAGCCCCCCCCTAAGAAGACAGCGGGCCAACGTCCTGACTTTC.

The J gene is TRBJ1-1, the V gene TRBV11-2, with 8 bases aligning to TRBD1. The CDR3 is 14 residues long. V shed 7 bases, J shed 0 bases, and the junction held 4 bases outside the gene matches. CDR1 is SGHAT and CDR2 is FQNNGV in the germline V gene. CDR3 bases: TGTGCCAGCATTTCAGGGGGCTTGAACACTGAAGCTTTCTTT. Translating gives CASISGGLNTEAFF. The full variable domain, its missing parts supplied by reference TRBV11-2 and TRBJ1-1, is EAGVAQSPRYKIIEKRQSVAFWCNPISGHATLYWYQQILGQGPKLLIQFQNNGVVDDSQLPKDRFSAERLKGVDSTLKIQPAKLEDSAVYLCASISGGLNTEAFFGQGTRLTVV.

This clone was detected only once. One junction end disagrees with the germline gene, perhaps due to a read error. The chain couples TRBV9 to TRBJ2-2; 7 bases align to TRBD2. Germline-derived CDR1 and CDR2 are SGDLS and YYNGEE. The CDR3 extends over 14 amino acids. In DNA, the CDR3 is TGTGCCAGCACCGGGGAGGGAAACATCGGGGAGCTGTTTTTT. Protein: CASTGEGNIGELFF.

This sequence joins TRBV5-1 and TRBJ2-5, with D perhaps matching TRBD1 (6 bases). V lost 4 bases and J 4 bases, leaving 20 bases between the germline ends. Germline-derived CDR1 and CDR2 are SGHRS and YFSETQ. CDR3 length: 16 amino acids. The CDR3 loop is CASSGATGLRRETQYF. CDR3 DNA: TGCGCCAGCAGCGGGGCAACAGGGCTGAGAAGAGAGACCCAGTACTTC.

This sequence joins TRBV11-3 and TRBJ1-1; weak D call: TRBD1 (6 bases). This CDR3 is built from 15 residues. Germline assignment: CDR1 SGHNT and CDR2 YENEEA. The V end lost 5 bases, the J end lost 1 base, and 14 bases lay between the germline ends. The CDR3 reads CASSRTGTPNTEAFF. Here the CDR3 DNA reads TGTGCCAGCAGCCGGACCGGGACACCGAACACTGAAGCTTTCTTT.

The chain combines TRBV19 with TRBJ1-5, with TRBD1 matching 11 bases. Germline values: CDR1 LNHDA, CDR2 SQIVND (reference sequence). With V trimmed by 6 bases and J by 2 bases, 12 bases remained unmatched. The CDR3 totals 18 residues. The CDR3 DNA is TGTGCCAGTAGCCCGGGACAGGGGGTTCAAGATGGCAATCAGCCCCAGCATTTT. Its protein product is CASSPGQGVQDGNQPQHF.